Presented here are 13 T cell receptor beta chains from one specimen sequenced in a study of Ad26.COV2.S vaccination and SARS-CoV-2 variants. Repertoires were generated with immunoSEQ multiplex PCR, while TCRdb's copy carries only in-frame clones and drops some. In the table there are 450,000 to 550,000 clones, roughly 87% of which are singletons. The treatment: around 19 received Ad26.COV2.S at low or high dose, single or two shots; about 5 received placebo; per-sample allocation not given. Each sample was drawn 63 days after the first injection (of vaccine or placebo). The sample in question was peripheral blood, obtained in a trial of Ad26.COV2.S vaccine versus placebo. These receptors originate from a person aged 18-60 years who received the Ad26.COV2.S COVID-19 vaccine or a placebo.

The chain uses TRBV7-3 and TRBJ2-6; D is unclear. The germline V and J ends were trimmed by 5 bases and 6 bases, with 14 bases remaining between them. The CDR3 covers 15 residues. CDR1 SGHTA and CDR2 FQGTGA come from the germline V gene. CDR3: CASSPDGAVANVLTF. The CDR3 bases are TGTGCCAGCAGCCCGGACGGTGCTGTGGCCAACGTCCTGACTTTC.

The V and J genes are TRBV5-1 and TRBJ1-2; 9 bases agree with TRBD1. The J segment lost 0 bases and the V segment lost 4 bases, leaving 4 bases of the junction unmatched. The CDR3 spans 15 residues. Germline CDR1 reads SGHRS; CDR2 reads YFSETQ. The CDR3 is CASSRDRESNYGYTF. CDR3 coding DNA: TGCGCCAGCAGCAGGGACAGGGAGTCTAACTATGGCTACACCTTC.

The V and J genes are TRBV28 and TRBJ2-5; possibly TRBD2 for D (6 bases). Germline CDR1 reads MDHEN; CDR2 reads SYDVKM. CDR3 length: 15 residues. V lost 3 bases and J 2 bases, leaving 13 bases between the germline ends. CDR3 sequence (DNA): TGTGCCAGCAGTTTCGTGGGCGGGGCACAAGAGACCCAGTACTTC. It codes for CASSFVGGAQETQYF.

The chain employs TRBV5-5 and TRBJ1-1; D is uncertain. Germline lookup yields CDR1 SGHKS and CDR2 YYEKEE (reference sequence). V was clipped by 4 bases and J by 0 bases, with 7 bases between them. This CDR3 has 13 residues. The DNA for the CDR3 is TGTGCCAGCAGCCCATGGGTGAACACTGAAGCTTTCTTT. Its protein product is CASSPWVNTEAFF.

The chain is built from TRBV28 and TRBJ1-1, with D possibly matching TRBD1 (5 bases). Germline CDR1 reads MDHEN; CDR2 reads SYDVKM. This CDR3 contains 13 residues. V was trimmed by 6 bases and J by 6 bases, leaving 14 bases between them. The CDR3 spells CASSPTPGAEAFF. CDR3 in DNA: TGTGCCAGCAGCCCTACACCGGGGGCTGAAGCTTTCTTT.

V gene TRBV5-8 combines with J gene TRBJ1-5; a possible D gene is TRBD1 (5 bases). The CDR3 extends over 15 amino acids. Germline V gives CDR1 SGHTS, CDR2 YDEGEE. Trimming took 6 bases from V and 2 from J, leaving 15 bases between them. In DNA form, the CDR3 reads TGTGCCAGCAATCAAGGATTAGGGGGCAATCAGCCCCAGCATTTT. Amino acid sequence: CASNQGLGGNQPQHF.

The CDR3 region has the DNA TGTGCCAGCTCACCACCGGAGGGACGGAGAAATGAAAAACTGTTTTTT. Encoded protein: CASSPPEGRRNEKLFF. The chain has TRBV18 and TRBJ1-4; D may be TRBD1 (5 bases). The ends were cut back, 0 bases at V and 5 bases at J, with 13 bases in the middle. This CDR3 has 16 residues. Germline V CDR1 and CDR2: KGHSH, LQKENI.

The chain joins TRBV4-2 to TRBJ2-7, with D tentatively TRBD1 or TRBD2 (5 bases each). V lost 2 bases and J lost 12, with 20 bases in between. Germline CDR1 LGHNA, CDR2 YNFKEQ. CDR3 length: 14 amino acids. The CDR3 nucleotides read TGTGCCAGCAGCCAACCCGGGACCGCTTCTAGTCTGTACGTC. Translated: CASSQPGTASSLYV.

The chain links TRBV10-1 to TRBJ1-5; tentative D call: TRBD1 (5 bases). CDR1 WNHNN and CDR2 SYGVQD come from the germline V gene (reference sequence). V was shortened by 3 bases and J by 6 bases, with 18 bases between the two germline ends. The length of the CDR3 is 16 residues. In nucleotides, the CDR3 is TGCGCCAGCAGTGATCATGACGGGGGAATATGTCAGCCCCAGCATTTT. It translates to CASSDHDGGICQPQHF.

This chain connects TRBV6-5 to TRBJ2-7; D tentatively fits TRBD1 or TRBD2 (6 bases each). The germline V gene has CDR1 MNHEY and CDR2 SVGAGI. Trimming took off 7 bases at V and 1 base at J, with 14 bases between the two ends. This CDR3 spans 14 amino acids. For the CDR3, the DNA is TGTGCCAGCACCCCCTGGGGGGCTTCCTACGAGCAGTACTTC. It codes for CASTPWGASYEQYF.

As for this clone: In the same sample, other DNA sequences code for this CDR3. Written as DNA, the CDR3 is TGCGCCAGCAGCCCCCGGACGGTTAATGAAAAACTGTTTTTT. Protein: CASSPRTVNEKLFF. The chain has TRBV4-3 and TRBJ1-4; no definite D call. Germline CDR1 and CDR2: LGHNA and YSLEER. The CDR3 is 14 amino acids. The V end lost 4 bases, the J end lost 4 bases, and 10 bases lay between the germline ends.

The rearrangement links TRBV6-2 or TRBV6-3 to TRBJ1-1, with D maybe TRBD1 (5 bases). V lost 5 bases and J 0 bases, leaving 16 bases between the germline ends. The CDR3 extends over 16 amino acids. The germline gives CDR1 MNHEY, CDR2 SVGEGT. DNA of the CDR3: TGTGCCAGCAGTACTCGGGGACGGTTCATGAACACTGAAGCTTTCTTT. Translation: CASSTRGRFMNTEAFF.

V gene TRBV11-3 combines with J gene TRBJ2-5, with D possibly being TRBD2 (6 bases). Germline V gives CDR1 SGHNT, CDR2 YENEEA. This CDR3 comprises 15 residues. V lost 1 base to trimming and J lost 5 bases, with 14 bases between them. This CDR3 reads CASSLVRGTAETQYF. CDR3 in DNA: TGTGCCAGCAGCTTAGTTCGCGGGACCGCCGAGACCCAGTACTTC.